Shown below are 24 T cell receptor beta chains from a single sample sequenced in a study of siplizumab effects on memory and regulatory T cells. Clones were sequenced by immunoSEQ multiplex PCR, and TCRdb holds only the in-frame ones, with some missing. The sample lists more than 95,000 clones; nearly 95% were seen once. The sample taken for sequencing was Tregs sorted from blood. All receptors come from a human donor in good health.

Written as DNA, the CDR3 is TGCAGCGGGACAGGGGCCAAGGAAAAACTGTTTTTT. This translates into CSGTGAKEKLFF. This chain connects TRBV29-1 to TRBJ1-4; 9 nucleotides line up with TRBD1. Per the germline V gene, CDR1 is SQVTM and CDR2 is ANQGSEA. There are 12 residues in the CDR3. With 7 bases clipped from V and 8 bases from J, the junction kept 5 bases outside the gene matches.

CDR3 in amino acids: CASSFNPPLTGPSYEQYF. The CDR3 region has the DNA TGCGCCAGCAGCTTCAATCCCCCCCTCACAGGGCCGTCCTACGAGCAGTACTTC. V usage is TRBV5-1 and J usage is TRBJ2-7; possible D gene TRBD1, 6 bases. Germline-derived CDR1 and CDR2 are SGHRS and YFSETQ. This CDR3 is 18 amino acids long. Trimming shortened V by 2 bases and J by 1 base, and 22 bases separated the two germline ends.

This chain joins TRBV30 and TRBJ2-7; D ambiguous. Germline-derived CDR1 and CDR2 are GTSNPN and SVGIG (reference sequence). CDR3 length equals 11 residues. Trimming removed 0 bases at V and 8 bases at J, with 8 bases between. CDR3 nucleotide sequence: TGTGCCTGGAGTGTGGGCCCCAAGCAGTACTTC. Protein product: CAWSVGPKQYF.

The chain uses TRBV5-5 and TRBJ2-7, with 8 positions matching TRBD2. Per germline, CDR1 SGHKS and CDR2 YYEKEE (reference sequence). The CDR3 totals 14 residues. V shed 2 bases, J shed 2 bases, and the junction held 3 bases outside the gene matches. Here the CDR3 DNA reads TGTGCCAGCAGCTTCTGGACTAGCCCCTACGAGCAGTACTTC. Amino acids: CASSFWTSPYEQYF.

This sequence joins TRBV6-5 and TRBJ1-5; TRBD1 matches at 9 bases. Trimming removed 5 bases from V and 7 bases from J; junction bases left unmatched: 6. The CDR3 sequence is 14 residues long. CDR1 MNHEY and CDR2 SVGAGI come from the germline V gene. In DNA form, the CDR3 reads TGTGCCAGCAGTCCCGGGACAGGGCGACAGCCCCAGCATTTT. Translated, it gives CASSPGTGRQPQHF.

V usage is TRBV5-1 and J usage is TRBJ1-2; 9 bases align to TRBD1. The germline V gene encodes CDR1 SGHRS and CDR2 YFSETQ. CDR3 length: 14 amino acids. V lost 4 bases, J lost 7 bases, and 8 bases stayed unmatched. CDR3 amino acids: CASSLAGTGIGYTF. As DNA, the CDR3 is TGCGCCAGCAGCCTCGCCGGGACAGGGATTGGCTACACCTTC.

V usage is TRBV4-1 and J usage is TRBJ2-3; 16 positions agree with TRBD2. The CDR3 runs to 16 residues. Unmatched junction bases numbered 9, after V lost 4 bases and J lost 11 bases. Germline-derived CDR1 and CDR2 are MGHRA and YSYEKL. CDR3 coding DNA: TGCGCCAGCAGCCGAATCAAGGGACTAGCGGGGGGGCTGCAGTATTTT. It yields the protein CASSRIKGLAGGLQYF.

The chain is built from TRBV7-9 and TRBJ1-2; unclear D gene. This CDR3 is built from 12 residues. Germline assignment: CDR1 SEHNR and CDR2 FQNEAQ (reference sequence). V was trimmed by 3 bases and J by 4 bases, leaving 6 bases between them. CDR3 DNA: TGTGCCAGCAGCTTGCAGGTCTATGGCTACACCTTC. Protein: CASSLQVYGYTF.

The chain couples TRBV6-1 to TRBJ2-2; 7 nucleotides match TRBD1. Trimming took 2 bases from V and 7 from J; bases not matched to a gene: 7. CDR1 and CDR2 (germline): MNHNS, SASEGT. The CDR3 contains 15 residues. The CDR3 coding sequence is TGTGCCAGCAGTGAACTGGGACAGTCCGTCGGGGAGCTGTTTTTT. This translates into CASSELGQSVGELFF.

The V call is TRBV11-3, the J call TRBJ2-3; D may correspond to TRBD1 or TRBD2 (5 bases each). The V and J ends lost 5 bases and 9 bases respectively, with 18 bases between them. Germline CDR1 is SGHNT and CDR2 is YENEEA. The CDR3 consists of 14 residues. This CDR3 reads CASSGGGAEDTQYF. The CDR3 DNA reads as TGTGCCAGCAGCGGGGGTGGGGCGGAGGACACGCAGTATTTT.

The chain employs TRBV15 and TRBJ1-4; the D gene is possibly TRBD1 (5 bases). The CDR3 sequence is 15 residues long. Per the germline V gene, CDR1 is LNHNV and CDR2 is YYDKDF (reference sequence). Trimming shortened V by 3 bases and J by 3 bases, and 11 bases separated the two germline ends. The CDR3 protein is CATSRMGRANEKLFF. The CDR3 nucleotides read TGTGCCACCAGCAGGATGGGGCGAGCTAATGAAAAACTGTTTTTT.

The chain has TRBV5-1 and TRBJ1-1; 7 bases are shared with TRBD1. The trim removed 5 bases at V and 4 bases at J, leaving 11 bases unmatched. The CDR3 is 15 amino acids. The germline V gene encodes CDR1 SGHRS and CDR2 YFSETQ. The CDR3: CASSQGVVIPTEAFF. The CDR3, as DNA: TGCGCCAGCAGTCAGGGGGTCGTGATTCCCACTGAAGCTTTCTTT.

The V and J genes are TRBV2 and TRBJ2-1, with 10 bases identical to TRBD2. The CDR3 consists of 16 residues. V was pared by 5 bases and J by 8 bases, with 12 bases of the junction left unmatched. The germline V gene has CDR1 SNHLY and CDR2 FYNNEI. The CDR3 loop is CASSSVAGGALDEQFF. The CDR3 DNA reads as TGTGCCAGCAGTTCAGTAGCGGGGGGAGCTTTGGATGAGCAGTTCTTC.

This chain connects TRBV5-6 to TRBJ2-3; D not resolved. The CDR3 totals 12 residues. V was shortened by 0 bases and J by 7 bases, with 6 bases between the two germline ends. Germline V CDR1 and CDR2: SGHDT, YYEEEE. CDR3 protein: CASSLASYTQYF. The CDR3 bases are TGTGCCAGCAGCTTGGCAAGCTATACGCAGTATTTT.

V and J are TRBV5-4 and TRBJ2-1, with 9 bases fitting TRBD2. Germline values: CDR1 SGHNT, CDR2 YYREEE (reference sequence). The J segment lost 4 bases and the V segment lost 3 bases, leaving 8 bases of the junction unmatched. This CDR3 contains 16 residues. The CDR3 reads CASSSSMLAGYNEQFF. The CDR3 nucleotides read TGTGCCAGCAGCTCCTCGATGCTAGCGGGGTACAATGAGCAGTTCTTC.

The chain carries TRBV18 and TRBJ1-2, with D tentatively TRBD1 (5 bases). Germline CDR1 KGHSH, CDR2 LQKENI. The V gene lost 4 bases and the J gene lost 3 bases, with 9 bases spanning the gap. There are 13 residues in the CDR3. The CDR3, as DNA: TGTGCCAGCTCACTGACAGCGGACTATGGCTACACCTTC. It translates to CASSLTADYGYTF.

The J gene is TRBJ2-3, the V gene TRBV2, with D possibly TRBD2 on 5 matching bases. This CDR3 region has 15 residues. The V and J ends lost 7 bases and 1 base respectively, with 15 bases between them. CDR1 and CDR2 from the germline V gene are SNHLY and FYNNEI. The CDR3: CASKEREWGTDTQYF. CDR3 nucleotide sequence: TGTGCCAGCAAGGAAAGGGAGTGGGGCACAGATACGCAGTATTTT.

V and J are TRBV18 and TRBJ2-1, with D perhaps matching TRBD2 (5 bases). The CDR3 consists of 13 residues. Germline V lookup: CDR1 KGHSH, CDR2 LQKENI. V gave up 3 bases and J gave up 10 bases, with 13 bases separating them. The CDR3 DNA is TGTGCCAGCTCACCGGATCTTCGAGGGGAGCAGTTCTTC. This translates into CASSPDLRGEQFF.

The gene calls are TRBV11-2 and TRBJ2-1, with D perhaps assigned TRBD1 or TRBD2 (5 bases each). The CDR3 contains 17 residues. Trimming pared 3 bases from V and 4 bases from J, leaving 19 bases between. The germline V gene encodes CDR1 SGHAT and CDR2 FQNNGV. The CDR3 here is CASSFVVGARGYNEQFF. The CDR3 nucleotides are TGTGCCAGCAGCTTTGTAGTCGGGGCTCGCGGGTACAATGAGCAGTTCTTC.

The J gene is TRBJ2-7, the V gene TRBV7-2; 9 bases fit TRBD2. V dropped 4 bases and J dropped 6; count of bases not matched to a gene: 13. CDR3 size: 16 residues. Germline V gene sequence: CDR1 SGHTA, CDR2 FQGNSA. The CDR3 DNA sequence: TGTGCCAGCAGCTCGGTACTAGCGGGCGAGCGTTCCGAGCAGTACTTC. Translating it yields CASSSVLAGERSEQYF. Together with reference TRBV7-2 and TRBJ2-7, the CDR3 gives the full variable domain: GAGVSQSPSNKVTEKGKDVELRCDPISGHTALYWYRQSLGQGLEFLIYFQGNSAPDKSGLPSDRFSAERTGGSVSTLTIQRTQQEDSAVYLCASSSVLAGERSEQYFGPGTRLTVT.

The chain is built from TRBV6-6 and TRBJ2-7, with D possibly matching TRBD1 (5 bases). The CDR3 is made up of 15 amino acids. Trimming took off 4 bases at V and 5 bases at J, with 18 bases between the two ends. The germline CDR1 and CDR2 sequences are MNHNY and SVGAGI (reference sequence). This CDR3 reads CASSSYRNPPHEQYF. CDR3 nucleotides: TGTGCCAGCAGTTCCTACAGGAACCCTCCCCACGAGCAGTACTTC.

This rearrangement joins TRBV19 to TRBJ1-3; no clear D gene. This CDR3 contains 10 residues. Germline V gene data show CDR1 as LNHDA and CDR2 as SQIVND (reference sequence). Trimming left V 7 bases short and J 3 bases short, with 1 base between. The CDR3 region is CASIGNTIYF. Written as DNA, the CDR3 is TGTGCCAGTATTGGAAACACCATATATTTT.

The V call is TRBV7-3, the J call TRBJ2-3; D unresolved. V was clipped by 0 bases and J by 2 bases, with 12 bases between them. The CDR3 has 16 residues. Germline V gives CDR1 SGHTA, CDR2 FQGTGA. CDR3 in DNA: TGTGCCAGCAGCTTAACCGGTGGCAGCCCCACAGATACGCAGTATTTT. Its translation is CASSLTGGSPTDTQYF.

Here the CDR3 reads CASSPRTVNTEAFF. CDR3 nucleotides: TGTGCCAGCAGCCCGCGGACGGTGAACACTGAAGCTTTCTTT. The chain is built from TRBV7-9 and TRBJ1-1; D unresolved. The V end lost 5 bases, the J end lost 0 bases, and 10 bases lay between the germline ends. This CDR3 has 14 amino acids. In germline, CDR1 is SEHNR, CDR2 FQNEAQ (reference sequence).